This T cell receptor beta chain was captured in a study of OX40 agonist ivuxolimab in advanced cancers. Regarding the study as a whole: Among T cells, CD8+ cells averaged more expanded clones than CD4+ cells. With doses of 0.1 to 3.0 mg/kg, CD4+ and CD8+ blood T cells had undergone clonal expansion by week 6.

With respect to this clone: Antigen specificity is unknown.

The CDR3 is 11 residues long. Germline lookup yields CDR1 SQVTM and CDR2 ANQGSEA. Deletions cut 7 bases from V and 6 bases from J, with 13 bases between. This table comes from immunoSEQ multiplex PCR, and its TCRdb copy is limited to in-frame clones, with some not included. The table records tens of thousands of clones, about 89% of them present only once. Sampling of blood occurred at baseline, cycle 4 day 1, and cycle 7 day 1. The sequence came from an adult with an advanced solid tumor such as melanoma, head and neck, liver or kidney cancer. Sequenced here: CD4+ or CD8+ T cells sorted from blood, sampled in a trial of the OX40 agonist ivuxolimab. The chain combines TRBV29-1 with TRBJ2-7, with D perhaps TRBD1 (5 bases). The CDR3 protein is CSGASGREQYF. The CDR3, as DNA: TGCAGCGGAGCCTCAGGGCGCGAGCAGTACTTC.